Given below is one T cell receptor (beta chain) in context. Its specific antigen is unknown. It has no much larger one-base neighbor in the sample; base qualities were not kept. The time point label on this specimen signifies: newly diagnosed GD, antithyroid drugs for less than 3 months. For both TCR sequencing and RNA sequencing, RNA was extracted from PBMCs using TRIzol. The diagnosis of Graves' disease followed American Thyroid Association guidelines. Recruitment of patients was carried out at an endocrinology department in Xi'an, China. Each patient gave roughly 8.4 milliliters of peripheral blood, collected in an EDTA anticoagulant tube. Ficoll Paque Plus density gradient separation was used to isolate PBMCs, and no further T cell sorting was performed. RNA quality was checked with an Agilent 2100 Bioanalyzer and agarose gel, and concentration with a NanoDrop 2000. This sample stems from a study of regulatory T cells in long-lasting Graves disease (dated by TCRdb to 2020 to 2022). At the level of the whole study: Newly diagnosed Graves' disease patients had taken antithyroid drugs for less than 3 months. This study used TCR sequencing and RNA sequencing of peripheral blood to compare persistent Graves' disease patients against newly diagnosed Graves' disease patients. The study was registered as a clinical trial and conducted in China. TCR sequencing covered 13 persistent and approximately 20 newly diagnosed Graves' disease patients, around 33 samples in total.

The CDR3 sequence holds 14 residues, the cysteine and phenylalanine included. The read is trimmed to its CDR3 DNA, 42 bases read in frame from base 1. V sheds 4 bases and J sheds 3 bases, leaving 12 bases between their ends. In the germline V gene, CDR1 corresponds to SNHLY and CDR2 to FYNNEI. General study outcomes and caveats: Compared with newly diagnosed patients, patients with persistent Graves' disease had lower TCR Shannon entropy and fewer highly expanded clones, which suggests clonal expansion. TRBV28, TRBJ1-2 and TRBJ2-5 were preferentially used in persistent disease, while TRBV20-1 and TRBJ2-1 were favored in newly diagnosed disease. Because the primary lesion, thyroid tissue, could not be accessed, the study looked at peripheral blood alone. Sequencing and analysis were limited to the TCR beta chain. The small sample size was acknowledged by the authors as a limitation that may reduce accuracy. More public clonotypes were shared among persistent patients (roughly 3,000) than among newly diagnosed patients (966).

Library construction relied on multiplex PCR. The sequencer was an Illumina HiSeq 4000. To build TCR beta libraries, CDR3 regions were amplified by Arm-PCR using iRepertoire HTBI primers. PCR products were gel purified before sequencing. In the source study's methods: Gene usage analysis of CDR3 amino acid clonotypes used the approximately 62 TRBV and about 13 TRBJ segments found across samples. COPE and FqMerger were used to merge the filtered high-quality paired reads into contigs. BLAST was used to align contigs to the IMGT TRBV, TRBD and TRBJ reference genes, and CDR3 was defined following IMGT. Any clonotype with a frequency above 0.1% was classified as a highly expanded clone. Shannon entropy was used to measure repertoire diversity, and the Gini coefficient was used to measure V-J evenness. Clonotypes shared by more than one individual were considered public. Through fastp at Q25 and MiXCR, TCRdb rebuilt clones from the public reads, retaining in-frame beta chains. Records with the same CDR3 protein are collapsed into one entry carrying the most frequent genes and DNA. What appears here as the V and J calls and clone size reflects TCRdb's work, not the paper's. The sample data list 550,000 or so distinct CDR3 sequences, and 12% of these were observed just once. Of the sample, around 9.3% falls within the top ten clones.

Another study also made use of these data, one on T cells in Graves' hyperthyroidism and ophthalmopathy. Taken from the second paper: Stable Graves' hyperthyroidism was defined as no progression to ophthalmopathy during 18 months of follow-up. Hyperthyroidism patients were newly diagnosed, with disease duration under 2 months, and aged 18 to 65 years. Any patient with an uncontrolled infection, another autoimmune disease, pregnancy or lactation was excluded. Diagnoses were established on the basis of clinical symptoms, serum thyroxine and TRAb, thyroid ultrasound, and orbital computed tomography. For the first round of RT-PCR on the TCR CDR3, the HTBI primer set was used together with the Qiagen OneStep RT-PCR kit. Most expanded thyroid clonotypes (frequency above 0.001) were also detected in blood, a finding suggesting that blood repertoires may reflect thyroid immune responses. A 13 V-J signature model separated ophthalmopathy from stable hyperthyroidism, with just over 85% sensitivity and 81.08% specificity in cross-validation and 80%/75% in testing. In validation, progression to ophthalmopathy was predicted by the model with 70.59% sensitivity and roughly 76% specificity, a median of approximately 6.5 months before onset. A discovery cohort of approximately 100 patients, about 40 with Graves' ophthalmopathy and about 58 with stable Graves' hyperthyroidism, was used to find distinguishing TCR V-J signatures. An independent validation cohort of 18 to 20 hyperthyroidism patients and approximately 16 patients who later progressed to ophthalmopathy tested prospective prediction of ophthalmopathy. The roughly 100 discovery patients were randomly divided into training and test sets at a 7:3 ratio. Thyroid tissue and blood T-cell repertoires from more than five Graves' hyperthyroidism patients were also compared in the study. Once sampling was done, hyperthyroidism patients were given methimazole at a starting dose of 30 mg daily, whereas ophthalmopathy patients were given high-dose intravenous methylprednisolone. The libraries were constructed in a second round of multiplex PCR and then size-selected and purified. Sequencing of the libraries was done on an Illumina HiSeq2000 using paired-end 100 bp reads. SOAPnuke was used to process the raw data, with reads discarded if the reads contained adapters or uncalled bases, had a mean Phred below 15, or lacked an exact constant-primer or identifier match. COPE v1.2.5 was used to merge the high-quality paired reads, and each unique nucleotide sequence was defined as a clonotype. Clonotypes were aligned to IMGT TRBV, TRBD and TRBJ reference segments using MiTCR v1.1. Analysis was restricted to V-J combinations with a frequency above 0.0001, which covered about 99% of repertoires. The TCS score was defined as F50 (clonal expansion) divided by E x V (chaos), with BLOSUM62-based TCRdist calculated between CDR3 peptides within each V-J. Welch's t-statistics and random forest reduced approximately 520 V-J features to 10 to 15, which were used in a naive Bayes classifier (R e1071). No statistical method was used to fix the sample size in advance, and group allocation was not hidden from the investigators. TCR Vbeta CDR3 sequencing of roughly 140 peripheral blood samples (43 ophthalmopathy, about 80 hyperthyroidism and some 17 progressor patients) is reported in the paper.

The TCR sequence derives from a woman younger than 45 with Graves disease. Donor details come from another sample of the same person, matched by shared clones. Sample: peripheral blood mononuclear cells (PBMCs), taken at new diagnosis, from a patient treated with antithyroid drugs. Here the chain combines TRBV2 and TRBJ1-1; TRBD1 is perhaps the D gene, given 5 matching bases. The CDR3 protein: CASSGGRGYTEAFF. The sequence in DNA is TGTGCCAGCAGTGGGGGGAGGGGATACACTGAAGCTTTCTTT. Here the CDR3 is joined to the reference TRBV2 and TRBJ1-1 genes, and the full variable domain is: EPEVTQTPSHQVTQMGQEVILRCVPISNHLYFYWYRQILGQKVEFLVSFYNNEISEKSEIFDDQFSVERPDGSNFTLKIRSTKLEDSAMYFCASSGGRGYTEAFFGQGTRLTVV.